This T cell receptor beta chain is from a study of blood T cell repertoires in COVID-19. Whole-study context: The cDNA or gDNA used as material had been derived from T cells, B-cell-depleted T cells, or PBMCs.

Here immunoSEQ multiplex PCR was the method, and the copy in TCRdb shows in-frame clones only, minus some. The table lists fewer than 200,000 clones, about 88% of them singletons, with 9% to 10% in the top ten. Deletions cut 4 bases from V and 5 bases from J, with 11 bases between. CDR3 size: 13 residues. Per the germline V gene, CDR1 is SGHDN and CDR2 is FVKESK. The chain couples TRBV14 to TRBJ1-1; maybe TRBD1 (6 bases). The sequence was obtained from a woman aged 18-29 years who had recovered from COVID-19. The material sequenced was PBMCs or T cells enriched from blood (not recorded which). CDR3 in DNA: TGTGCCAGCAGCCGACACCAGGGGACTGAAGCTTTCTTT. This codes for CASSRHQGTEAFF.